The 24 T cell receptor beta chains listed next were all sequenced from one sample in a study of T cell repertoires in cytomegalovirus infection. TCRdb redid the calling of the reads with MiXCR, one entry per CDR3 protein. The sample comprises 250,000 to 300,000 distinct CDR3 sequences, approximately 17% of which are singletons, and roughly half rests with the top ten. The specimen sequenced was CD8+ T cells from PBMCs. The source of these receptors is a human donor in good health (CMV status not recorded). Some clones in this sample may be carry-over from other donors' samples.

A few counts support this clonotype. The chain employs TRBV2 and TRBJ2-7, with TRBD1 as a possible D gene (6 bases). V dropped 1 base and J dropped 2 bases, with 12 bases sitting between them. The CDR3 has 15 amino acids. CDR1 is SNHLY and CDR2 is FYNNEI in the germline V gene. The CDR3 protein is CASSEEEGGAYEQYF. CDR3 in DNA: TGTGCCAGCAGTGAAGAAGAAGGGGGAGCCTACGAGCAGTACTTC.

This clonotype occurred a few times. This chain uses TRBV19 with TRBJ1-2; D gene unclear. The CDR3 covers 15 residues. V lost 3 bases and J lost 8, with 19 bases in between. Germline values: CDR1 LNHDA, CDR2 SQIVND (reference sequence). The CDR3 DNA sequence: TGTGCCAGTAGTATTACGGACCCCCCACACCTCGGCTACACCTTC. Protein sequence: CASSITDPPHLGYTF.

The chain employs TRBV20-1 and TRBJ1-1, with TRBD1 matching over 10 bases. The germline CDR1 and CDR2 sequences are DFQATT and SNEGSKA (reference sequence). CDR3 length: 14 residues. After removal of 5 bases from V and 6 bases from J, the junction contained 9 bases not matched to a gene. The CDR3 nucleotides read TGCAGTGCTTTTAAGGACAGGGGGATCGCTGAAGCTTTCTTT. This gives the protein CSAFKDRGIAEAFF.

This clonotype was observed a handful of times. V gene TRBV6-6 combines with J gene TRBJ2-2; D is unclear. CDR3 length: 13 residues. Germline-derived CDR1 and CDR2 are MNHNY and SVGAGI (reference sequence). V was clipped by 2 bases and J by 6 bases, with 7 bases between them. The CDR3 is CASSYGRAGELFF. DNA of the CDR3: TGTGCCAGCAGTTACGGAAGGGCCGGGGAGCTGTTTTTT.

This clonotype was counted at least ten times. V gene TRBV4-1 combines with J gene TRBJ2-7; no clear D gene. CDR3 length: 16 amino acids. CDR1 and CDR2 from the germline V gene are MGHRA and YSYEKL. Trimming stripped 2 bases from V and 4 bases from J, with 18 bases between. The CDR3 nucleotides read TGCGCCAGCAGCCAACTTCTAACAGCAACATTGTACGAGCAGTACTTC. Its protein product is CASSQLLTATLYEQYF.

The V call is TRBV20-1, the J call TRBJ2-1, with no clear D. CDR3 length: 14 amino acids. The V gene lost 6 bases and the J gene lost 0 bases, with 12 bases spanning the gap. The germline V gene encodes CDR1 DFQATT and CDR2 SNEGSKA (reference sequence). The CDR3 is CSAIDPSSYNEQFF. In DNA, the CDR3 is TGCAGTGCCATCGACCCAAGCTCCTACAATGAGCAGTTCTTC.

The chain uses TRBV9 and TRBJ2-2; TRBD2 is a possible D gene (7 bases). The CDR3 sequence is 15 residues long. Trimming removed 2 bases from V and 6 bases from J, with 14 bases in between. Germline CDR1 is SGDLS and CDR2 is YYNGEE. The CDR3 region is CASSVRGPEAGELFF. CDR3 DNA sequence: TGTGCCAGCAGCGTGCGGGGGCCGGAGGCCGGGGAGCTGTTTTTT.

This clonotype was observed at least ten times. The chain couples TRBV28 to TRBJ1-2; D unclear. This CDR3 is built from 18 residues. Trimming left V 3 bases short and J 0 bases short, with 20 bases between. Looked up from germline, CDR1 is MDHEN and CDR2 is SYDVKM. The CDR3 DNA is TGTGCCAGCAGTTTTATACGCCCGGGGAACAACCCTAACTATGGCTACACCTTC. Translating it yields CASSFIRPGNNPNYGYTF.

This chain joins TRBV4-3 and TRBJ1-6, with D hard to call. V was clipped by 6 bases and J by 4 bases, with 16 bases between them. Germline CDR1 reads LGHNA; CDR2 reads YSLEER. CDR3 length: 16 amino acids. The CDR3 coding sequence is TGCGCCAGCAGTGCCCGGAAGGACGGGTATAATTCACCCCTCCACTTT. Protein sequence: CASSARKDGYNSPLHF.

This clonotype was seen only a few times. The chain's CDR3 is CSARGLAFYEQFF. CDR3 DNA sequence: TGCAGTGCTAGGGGATTAGCGTTTTACGAGCAGTTCTTC. The V gene is TRBV20-1, the J gene TRBJ2-1, with a weak D call TRBD2 (5 bases). In germline, CDR1 is DFQATT, CDR2 SNEGSKA (reference sequence). The germline V and J ends were trimmed by 3 bases and 10 bases, with 16 bases remaining between them. This CDR3 is built from 13 residues.

This clonotype was observed at least ten times. V gene TRBV7-2 combines with J gene TRBJ2-5; D unresolved. In germline, CDR1 is SGHTA, CDR2 FQGNSA. The CDR3 is 14 amino acids. V lost 5 bases and J lost 5, with 15 bases in between. DNA for the CDR3: TGTGCCAGCAGCCACGAGGAGACGTGGGAGACCCAGTACTTC. Translation: CASSHEETWETQYF.

In its sample, this clonotype was seen many times. The chain has TRBV7-3 and TRBJ2-2, with D unresolved. Trimming stripped 5 bases from V and 3 bases from J, with 19 bases between. This CDR3 has 17 residues. CDR1 is SGHTA and CDR2 is FQGTGA in the germline V gene. CDR3 DNA sequence: TGTGCCAGCAGCCCTACCTCCCCGCTGTGGGACACCGGGGAGCTGTTTTTT. Translating gives CASSPTSPLWDTGELFF.

This clonotype was detected ten times or more. The genes are TRBV7-6 and TRBJ2-1, with 7 nucleotides matching TRBD1. V was clipped by 1 base and J by 0 bases; unmatched bases: 6. Germline V lookup: CDR1 SGHVS, CDR2 FNYEAQ. The CDR3 is made up of 17 amino acids. CDR3 amino acids: CASSLVGTASSYNEQFF. The CDR3 DNA follows: TGTGCCAGCAGCTTAGTTGGGACAGCGAGCTCCTACAATGAGCAGTTCTTC.

The chain employs TRBV20-1 and TRBJ1-3; D may be TRBD1 (5 bases). Trimming took 6 bases from V and 0 from J, leaving 12 bases between them. This CDR3 is built from 14 residues. From germline, CDR1 is DFQATT and CDR2 SNEGSKA (reference sequence). Written as DNA, the CDR3 is TGCAGTGCGACCTCGACAGTCTCTGGAAACACCATATATTTT. The encoded protein is CSATSTVSGNTIYF.

The sample holds many counts of this clonotype. The chain links TRBV7-8 to TRBJ1-1, with TRBD1 as a possible D gene (5 bases). Deletions cut 1 base from V and 0 bases from J, with 9 bases between. The CDR3 is made up of 15 amino acids. Germline-derived CDR1 and CDR2 are SGHVS and FQNEAQ. CDR3: CASSLDDRMNTEAFF. The CDR3, as DNA: TGTGCCAGCAGCTTAGACGACAGAATGAACACTGAAGCTTTCTTT.

This clonotype was seen at least ten times. J is TRBJ2-1 and V is TRBV2, with D uncertain. The V end was cut by 4 bases, the J end by 6 bases, with 4 bases between. CDR3 length: 11 amino acids. The germline gives CDR1 SNHLY, CDR2 FYNNEI. This CDR3 is CASSGGNEQFF. The CDR3 DNA reads as TGTGCCAGCAGTGGCGGCAATGAGCAGTTCTTC.

In its sample, this clonotype was seen a few times. The chain joins TRBV27 to TRBJ2-7; TRBD1 matches 7 bases. The CDR3 spans 14 residues. The ends lost 2 bases at V and 4 bases at J; junction bases unmatched: 5. The V gene's germline CDR1 is MNHEY and CDR2 SMNVEV (reference sequence). DNA for the CDR3: TGTGCCAGCAGTTTAGGGGACAGCCGGTACGAGCAGTACTTC. Translated, it gives CASSLGDSRYEQYF.

The V call is TRBV20-1, the J call TRBJ2-3, with D perhaps matching TRBD2 (6 bases). Trimming took 0 bases from V and 4 from J, leaving 14 bases between them. The CDR3 spans 15 residues. Germline V gene lookup returns CDR1 DFQATT and CDR2 SNEGSKA (reference sequence). CDR3 residues: CSARDPGGAADTQYF. DNA for the CDR3: TGCAGTGCTAGAGACCCCGGAGGGGCAGCAGATACGCAGTATTTT.

This clonotype was counted between two and nine times. The V gene is TRBV4-1, the J gene TRBJ1-5; TRBD1 matches at 11 bases. Per germline, CDR1 MGHRA and CDR2 YSYEKL. The trim removed 5 bases at V and 5 bases at J, leaving 11 bases unmatched. There are 17 residues in the CDR3. DNA for the CDR3: TGCGCCAGCAGCGCTTATCCGGGACAGGGGGGATATCAGCCCCAGCATTTT. Translating gives CASSAYPGQGGYQPQHF.

This clonotype appeared many times. The chain is built from TRBV7-8 and TRBJ2-1; TRBD2 matches 8 bases. Germline V gives CDR1 SGHVS, CDR2 FQNEAQ. The length of the CDR3 is 20 residues. V lost 3 bases and J lost 0; bases outside the gene matches: 16. CDR3 DNA: TGTGCCAGCAGCTTCAGAGCGGGGGCCTACAAATGGAGCTCCTACAATGAGCAGTTCTTC. Encoded protein: CASSFRAGAYKWSSYNEQFF.

This clonotype was seen at least ten times. The chain uses TRBV12-3 or TRBV12-4 and TRBJ2-3, with unresolved D. The CDR3 consists of 11 residues. V lost 5 bases and J 13 bases, leaving 13 bases between the germline ends. CDR3 sequence: CASSNIGVEYF. For the CDR3, the DNA is TGTGCCAGCAGTAACATTGGGGTTGAGTATTTT.

This chain connects TRBV9 to TRBJ1-2; D is unresolved. This CDR3 has 13 amino acids. Looked up from germline, CDR1 is SGDLS and CDR2 is YYNGEE. Trimming pared 3 bases from V and 7 bases from J, leaving 13 bases between. This CDR3 is CASSAHDLSGYTF. CDR3 bases: TGTGCCAGCAGCGCCCACGACCTGAGTGGCTACACCTTC.

V is TRBV5-1 and J is TRBJ2-2; D perhaps matches TRBD2 (5 bases). V was cut by 6 bases and J by 0 bases, with 15 bases left in between. Germline V gene sequence: CDR1 SGHRS, CDR2 YFSETQ. The CDR3 consists of 16 residues. The CDR3 region is CASNPYPGANTGELFF. In nucleotides, the CDR3 is TGCGCCAGCAACCCCTATCCCGGGGCGAACACCGGGGAGCTGTTTTTT.

This clonotype was counted at least ten times. This chain joins TRBV11-2 and TRBJ2-7; D remains unclear. Looked up from germline, CDR1 is SGHAT and CDR2 is FQNNGV. Trimming pared 1 base from V and 4 bases from J, leaving 11 bases between. There are 14 residues in the CDR3. The CDR3 region is CASSLGGITYEQYF. In DNA form, the CDR3 reads TGTGCCAGCAGCTTAGGGGGAATAACATACGAGCAGTACTTC.